This T cell receptor beta chain was observed in a study of human T cells and chemical hapten exposure. General observations from the study: Alopecia in the donors means their immune response may deviate from healthy people's.

TCRdb ran MiXCR on the RACE reads and lists one entry per CDR3 protein. The data show 110,000 to 150,000 distinct CDR3 sequences, approximately 12% seen once. This clonotype was counted only a few times. As yet, its antigen is unknown. The sample's time point: patch test 2, 6 weeks after DPC sensitization. Noted treatment: therapeutic diphenylcyclopropenone sensitization with weekly scalp DPC. In every case, blood was obtained before the patch test was applied. With V trimmed by 7 bases and J by 4 bases, 7 bases remained unmatched. There are 13 residues in the CDR3. The V gene's germline CDR1 is SGHRS and CDR2 YFSETQ.

The V and J genes are TRBV5-1 and TRBJ1-1; 7 bases align to TRBD1. Sample: whole blood, taken in connection with sensitization to the hapten diphenylcyclopropenone (DPC). This receptor was obtained from a woman between 50 and 59 years old with alopecia areata. Some clones in this sample may be carry-over from other donors' samples. The DNA for the CDR3 is TGCGCCAGCTCGACAGGGTCGAGCACTGAAGCTTTCTTT. Its translation is CASSTGSSTEAFF. The whole variable domain, remainder taken from reference TRBV5-1 and TRBJ1-1, is KAGVTQTPRYLIKTRGQQVTLSCSPISGHRSVSWYQQTPGQGLQFLFEYFSETQRNKGNFPGRFSGRQFSNSRSEMNVSTLELGDSALYLCASSTGSSTEAFFGQGTRLTVV.